The clone carrying this T cell receptor beta chain has only one observation. TEMRA cells were FACS-enriched and CD8+ and CD4+ T cells negatively isolated. This specimen comes from a study of CD8 T cells in Susac syndrome. V shed 8 bases, J shed 2 bases, and the junction held 7 bases outside the gene matches. Germline V gives CDR1 WNHNN, CDR2 SYGVQD (reference sequence). The CDR3 loop spans 14 amino acids. cDNA came from roughly 0.53 to 1 ug RNA primed by random hexamers. Amplification of TCR beta CDR3 was carried out by immunoSEQ multiplex PCR, which covered 54 Vbeta and 13 Jbeta segments. One entry per CDR3 protein results from TCRdb running MiXCR on the immunoSEQ multiplex PCR reads. This sample has some 77,000 distinct CDR3 sequences, with about 92% found just once.

This receptor was obtained from a human donor with Susac syndrome. The chain joins TRBV10-1 to TRBJ2-3; the match to TRBD2 covers 7 bases. Input material: CD4+ T cells from PBMCs. CDR3 in amino acids: CASGGTTFTDTQYF. CDR3 coding DNA: TGCGCCAGCGGCGGGACTACCTTCACAGATACGCAGTATTTT.